This T cell receptor beta chain was retrieved from a study of T-cell reconstitution after alpha-beta-depleted transplantation in children. Preparing the TCRbeta library involved the use of unique molecular identifiers. TCRdb reprocessed the PCR reads with MiXCR, giving one entry per CDR3 protein. The data contain approximately 980,000 distinct CDR3 sequences, roughly 29% of them singletons. The study, taken as a whole, reports: T-cell counts and diversity at one year post-transplant came mainly from newly produced T cells.

The CDR3 extends over 14 amino acids. Trimming shortened V by 5 bases and J by 4 bases, and 12 bases separated the two germline ends. Germline V gene lookup returns CDR1 SGHTA and CDR2 FQGTGA. Of note for this clonotype: What it recognizes is unknown.

The material sequenced was PBMCs, mostly from graft donor cells, taken 360 days after TCRalphabeta/CD19-depleted stem cell transplant. This receptor was obtained from a boy less than two years old who had a stem cell transplant for SCID, so the T cells may come from the graft donor. The J gene is TRBJ2-1, the V gene TRBV7-3; TRBD2 might be the D (7 bases). Here the CDR3 reads CASSMRGLYNEQFF. In DNA form, the CDR3 reads TGTGCCAGCAGCATGCGGGGGCTATACAATGAGCAGTTCTTC.